Each of the 7 T cell receptor beta chains below was sequenced from the same sample in a study of blood T cell repertoires in COVID-19. Method: immunoSEQ multiplex PCR; TCRdb's copy keeps in-frame clones and lacks some. The sample has roughly 150,000 clones; roughly 93% are singletons. Input material: peripheral blood. The receptors derive from a man between 18 and 29 years old with COVID-19, enrolled during active disease.

The chain employs TRBV28 and TRBJ2-1, with a weak D call TRBD2 (5 bases). Germline assignment: CDR1 MDHEN and CDR2 SYDVKM. Trimming shortened V by 6 bases and J by 2 bases, and 11 bases separated the two germline ends. The CDR3 is 14 amino acids. The CDR3 DNA sequence: TGTGCCAGCAGCTTAGCGCTTACCTACAATGAGCAGTTCTTC. Amino acids: CASSLALTYNEQFF.

The chain is built from TRBV3-1 (or the pseudogene TRBV3-2) and TRBJ2-1, with TRBD2 as a possible D gene (6 bases). Germline V gives CDR1 LGHDT, CDR2 YNNKEL (reference sequence). This CDR3 is built from 13 residues. V shed 3 bases and J shed 12 bases, with 15 bases lying between them. The CDR3 DNA follows: TGTGCCAGCAGCCAGGCGGGATCTGGTGCGCAGTTCTTC. This sequence encodes CASSQAGSGAQFF.

The chain links TRBV9 to TRBJ1-2; 7 nucleotides line up with TRBD1. This CDR3 is built from 14 residues. V lost 3 bases, J lost 4 bases, and 6 bases stayed unmatched. Per germline, CDR1 SGDLS and CDR2 YYNGEE. The CDR3 DNA reads TGTGCCAGCAGCGGGACAGGCGAATTCTATGGCTACACCTTC. Translation gives CASSGTGEFYGYTF.

This clone was counted a single time. This chain links TRBV4-1 with TRBJ1-3, with D perhaps TRBD1 (6 bases). CDR3 length: 15 residues. V lost 4 bases and J lost 0, with 10 bases in between. Germline CDR1 MGHRA, CDR2 YSYEKL. The CDR3 loop is CASSLLGGSGNTIYF. CDR3 in DNA: TGCGCCAGCAGCCTCTTAGGGGGCTCTGGAAACACCATATATTTT.

The chain recombines TRBV21-1 with TRBJ2-1; the table's D call of TRBD2 was not tested on the DNA. TRBV21-1 is reported as a pseudogene. CDR3 size: 16 residues. CDR3: CASSTGLAVSYNEQFF. For the CDR3, the DNA is TGTGCCAGCAGCACGGGACTAGCGGTCTCCTACAATGAGCAGTTCTTC.

The rearrangement uses TRBV5-1 and TRBJ2-7, with a tentative D call TRBD1 (5 bases). The CDR3 extends over 15 amino acids. V lost 3 bases, J lost 0 bases, and 13 bases lay in between. Germline V gene lookup returns CDR1 SGHRS and CDR2 YFSETQ. CDR3 amino acids: CASSYNFDSSYEQYF. The CDR3 bases are TGCGCCAGCAGCTACAACTTCGACAGCTCCTACGAGCAGTACTTC.

This chain links TRBV18 with TRBJ1-5; 7 nucleotides line up with TRBD1. The CDR3 extends over 14 amino acids. V was pared by 5 bases and J by 4 bases, with 5 bases of the junction left unmatched. Germline lookup yields CDR1 KGHSH and CDR2 LQKENI. CDR3 sequence (DNA): TGTGCCAGCTCAACGGGACAGCCTAATCAGCCCCAGCATTTT. Translated, it gives CASSTGQPNQPQHF.